The next 28 T cell receptor beta chains were all read from a single sample in a study of T-cell memory formation after mild COVID-19. TCRdb analysed the 5' RACE reads with MiXCR anew, one entry per CDR3 protein. The table shows 130,000 to 150,000 distinct CDR3 sequences, with about 19% occurring only once. Sequencing was carried out using PBMCs or a T cell subset sorted from them (not recorded which). The receptors were sampled from an adult woman who had mild COVID-19 (a few samples of this study predate the infection). Cell type and time point are not known.

This clonotype was recorded a few times. This chain joins TRBV7-3 and TRBJ1-2; D unresolved. Trimming pared 1 base from V and 4 bases from J, leaving 7 bases between. Germline values: CDR1 SGHTA, CDR2 FQGTGA. The CDR3 extends over 13 amino acids. CDR3 protein: CASSLNPGYGYTF. CDR3 nucleotides: TGTGCCAGCAGCTTAAACCCGGGCTATGGCTACACCTTC. The full variable domain, rest sourced from reference TRBV7-3 and TRBJ1-2, is GAGVSQTPSNKVTEKGKYVELRCDPISGHTALYWYRQSLGQGPEFLIYFQGTGAADDSGLPNDRFFAVRPEGSVSTLKIQRTERGDSAVYLCASSLNPGYGYTFGSGTRLTVV.

The rearrangement joins TRBV5-1 to TRBJ2-3; D gene unclear. Germline assignment: CDR1 SGHRS and CDR2 YFSETQ. V lost 7 bases, J lost 2 bases, and 17 bases lay in between. The CDR3 sequence is 15 residues long. The CDR3, as DNA: TGCGCCAGCCGGGCGACCACAATCGCCACAGATACGCAGTATTTT. Translating it yields CASRATTIATDTQYF.

The chain employs TRBV3-1 and TRBJ2-3, with TRBD2 matching 10 bases. The germline V gene encodes CDR1 LGHDT and CDR2 YNNKEL (reference sequence). Trimming removed 4 bases from V and 7 bases from J; junction bases left unmatched: 8. The CDR3 loop spans 15 amino acids. Here the CDR3 reads CASSPTGTSAYTQYF. The CDR3 DNA is TGTGCCAGCAGCCCTACCGGGACTAGCGCCTATACGCAGTATTTT.

This clonotype was observed a handful of times. CDR3 region: CASSPLGQGRYTEAFF. The CDR3 DNA sequence: TGTGCCAGCTCACCATTGGGGCAGGGGAGGTACACTGAAGCTTTCTTT. The V call is TRBV18, the J call TRBJ1-1; possible D gene TRBD1, 6 bases. The V and J ends lost 2 bases and 3 bases respectively, with 16 bases between them. CDR3 length: 16 amino acids. Germline assignment: CDR1 KGHSH and CDR2 LQKENI.

This clonotype was detected a few times. This chain joins TRBV7-9 and TRBJ2-3; D possibly corresponds to TRBD2 (5 bases). Deletions cut 3 bases from V and 4 bases from J, with 11 bases between. Germline V gene sequence: CDR1 SEHNR, CDR2 FQNEAQ (reference sequence). The CDR3 runs 14 residues. For the CDR3, the DNA is TGTGCCAGCAGCTTCTCCCCGAGGGCAGATACGCAGTATTTT. Translated: CASSFSPRADTQYF.

This chain joins TRBV7-2 and TRBJ2-2; D not resolved. This CDR3 comprises 14 residues. The germline V gene has CDR1 SGHTA and CDR2 FQGNSA. With 2 bases removed from V and 6 bases from J, the gap between germline ends came to 10 bases. CDR3 sequence reads: CASSLTRGSGELFF. CDR3 sequence (DNA): TGTGCCAGCAGCTTAACACGAGGCTCCGGGGAGCTGTTTTTT.

This chain connects TRBV6-7 to TRBJ1-5; 7 bases line up with TRBD1. TRBV6-7 is an ORF, with its function uncertain. After removal of 2 bases from V and 7 bases from J, the junction contained 8 bases not matched to a gene. This CDR3 contains 15 residues. The CDR3 nucleotides are TGTGCCAGCAGTTACCGTCGACAGGGTAGGCAGCCCCAGCATTTT. Translating gives CASSYRRQGRQPQHF.

The table lists this clonotype with a few counts. The J gene is TRBJ2-7, the V gene TRBV19; a weak D match, TRBD2 (5 bases). Germline V CDR1 and CDR2: LNHDA, SQIVND (reference sequence). This CDR3 has 16 residues. Between the trimmed V and J ends, which lost 3 bases and 0 bases, there was a span of 15 bases. In nucleotides, the CDR3 is TGTGCCAGTAGTATCCTCCGACTAAGAAGCTCCTACGAGCAGTACTTC. This gives the protein CASSILRLRSSYEQYF.

This clonotype was picked up many times. The chain links TRBV4-3 to TRBJ2-1; 7 nucleotides align to TRBD2. J lost 7 bases, V lost 0 bases, and 12 bases had no gene match. CDR3 length: 17 residues. Per germline, CDR1 LGHNA and CDR2 YSLEER. The DNA of the CDR3 is TGCGCCAGCAGCCAAGAACCTAGCGGACATAAAGGGAATGAGCAGTTCTTC. Translation gives CASSQEPSGHKGNEQFF.

This clonotype was seen a handful of times. This CDR3 is CASSSHWGTSGKMADTQYF. CDR3 in DNA: TGTGCCAGCAGTTCTCATTGGGGGACTAGCGGGAAGATGGCAGATACGCAGTATTTT. This chain uses TRBV12-3 or TRBV12-4 with TRBJ2-3, with 13 positions matching TRBD2. The V and J ends lost 4 bases and 4 bases, in that order; junction bases with no gene match: 14. There are 19 residues in the CDR3.

This clonotype was counted only a few times. This chain joins TRBV7-3 and TRBJ2-1; TRBD2 matches at 7 bases. CDR1 and CDR2 from the germline V gene are SGHTA and FQGTGA. The CDR3 covers 17 residues. V gave up 1 base and J gave up 0 bases; unmatched junction bases: 6. In DNA form, the CDR3 reads TGTGCCAGCAGCTTAATCGCGGGAGAAAGCTCCTACAATGAGCAGTTCTTC. It yields the protein CASSLIAGESSYNEQFF.

Ten or more counts support this clonotype. This chain links TRBV29-1 with TRBJ1-5; a weak D match, TRBD1 (5 bases). Trimming shortened V by 5 bases and J by 0 bases, and 5 bases separated the two germline ends. Germline V gives CDR1 SQVTM, CDR2 ANQGSEA. CDR3 length: 12 amino acids. The CDR3 sequence is CSVQGSNQPQHF. The DNA of the CDR3 is TGCAGCGTTCAGGGTAGCAATCAGCCCCAGCATTTT.

This clonotype was seen ten or more times. The chain has TRBV20-1 and TRBJ1-2; 8 nucleotides line up with TRBD1. Losses at the gene ends were 6 bases for V and 7 bases for J; bases not matched to a gene: 7. Germline assignment: CDR1 DFQATT and CDR2 SNEGSKA (reference sequence). The CDR3 has 12 amino acids. The CDR3 protein is CSASRGQGGYTF. The CDR3 DNA follows: TGCAGTGCGAGCAGGGGGCAGGGTGGCTACACCTTC.

The chain joins TRBV5-6 to TRBJ2-5; 9 nucleotides align to TRBD1. V dropped 4 bases and J dropped 3; count of bases not matched to a gene: 4. Germline values: CDR1 SGHDT, CDR2 YYEEEE. The CDR3 extends over 14 amino acids. Written as DNA, the CDR3 is TGTGCCAGCAGCCGTGGGACAGGGAAAGAGACCCAGTACTTC. It encodes CASSRGTGKETQYF. Full variable domain (rest looked up from reference TRBV5-6 and TRBJ2-5): DAGVTQSPTHLIKTRGQQVTLRCSPKSGHDTVSWYQQALGQGPQFIFQYYEEEERQRGNFPDRFSGHQFPNYSSELNVNALLLGDSALYLCASSRGTGKETQYFGPGTRLLVL.

The rearrangement links TRBV20-1 to TRBJ1-1; D may be TRBD1 (5 bases). The CDR3 runs to 16 residues. CDR1 and CDR2 (germline): DFQATT, SNEGSKA (reference sequence). The V gene lost 0 bases and the J gene lost 0 bases, with 14 bases spanning the gap. CDR3 residues: CSARDPGPTMNTEAFF. CDR3 coding DNA: TGCAGTGCTAGAGATCCGGGACCGACCATGAACACTGAAGCTTTCTTT.

This sequence joins TRBV2 and TRBJ1-2; the match to TRBD1 covers 9 bases. After removal of 6 bases from V and 5 bases from J, the junction contained 1 base not matched to a gene. The CDR3 runs 12 residues. Germline values: CDR1 SNHLY, CDR2 FYNNEI. CDR3 DNA: TGTGCCAGCAGGGACAGGGGTTATGGCTACACCTTC. Its translation: CASRDRGYGYTF. The variable domain in full, completed from reference TRBV2 and TRBJ1-2, reads EPEVTQTPSHQVTQMGQEVILRCVPISNHLYFYWYRQILGQKVEFLVSFYNNEISEKSEIFDDQFSVERPDGSNFTLKIRSTKLEDSAMYFCASRDRGYGYTFGSGTRLTVV.

The sample holds a few counts of this clonotype. V is TRBV12-3 or TRBV12-4 and J is TRBJ2-1; TRBD1 might be the D (6 bases). Trimming stripped 6 bases from V and 7 bases from J, with 16 bases between. The CDR3 has 14 amino acids. In DNA, the CDR3 is TGTGCCAGCAGCCAGGGGTTTGAGAGGAATGAGCAGTTCTTC. Translated: CASSQGFERNEQFF.

A few counts support this clonotype. V usage is TRBV24-1 and J usage is TRBJ2-1; D ambiguous. The CDR3 is 17 amino acids. Germline V gene lookup returns CDR1 KGHDR and CDR2 SFDVKD. The V gene lost 4 bases and the J gene lost 3 bases, with 18 bases spanning the gap. The CDR3 here is CATSEPKESESYNEQFF. The DNA for the CDR3 is TGTGCCACCAGTGAACCAAAGGAGAGCGAGAGCTACAATGAGCAGTTCTTC.

The rearrangement uses TRBV2 and TRBJ2-7, with D perhaps assigned TRBD1 or TRBD2 (5 bases each). V dropped 5 bases and J dropped 1 base, with 9 bases sitting between them. The CDR3 is 13 amino acids. CDR1 is SNHLY, CDR2 FYNNEI, per germline. This chain's CDR3 is CASSSGASYEQYF. The CDR3, as DNA: TGTGCCAGCAGTTCCGGGGCATCCTACGAGCAGTACTTC.

J is TRBJ1-2 and V is TRBV6-5, with D tentatively TRBD1 (6 bases). The CDR3 spans 16 residues. V gave up 4 bases and J gave up 2 bases, with 17 bases separating them. The V gene's germline CDR1 is MNHEY and CDR2 SVGAGI. CDR3 DNA: TGTGCCAGCAGTTCACCCAGTGTGGGGGCGAACTATGGCTACACCTTC. Translation gives CASSSPSVGANYGYTF.

This clonotype is medium-sized (0.01 to 0.1%) within its sample. The genes are TRBV20-1 and TRBJ2-3, with 11 positions matching TRBD2. The CDR3 contains 16 residues. From germline, CDR1 is DFQATT and CDR2 SNEGSKA (reference sequence). V lost 4 bases, J lost 0 bases, and 6 bases stayed unmatched. The CDR3 is CSATTRTSGSTDTQYF. In DNA form, the CDR3 reads TGCAGTGCTACTACCCGGACTAGCGGGAGCACAGATACGCAGTATTTT.

This clonotype was recorded a few times. This chain links TRBV29-1 with TRBJ1-1, with no clear D. The CDR3 sequence is 13 residues long. Trimming pared 0 bases from V and 1 base from J, leaving 6 bases between. CDR1 is SQVTM and CDR2 is ANQGSEA in the germline V gene. The CDR3 protein is CSVEDSQNTEAFF. The CDR3 DNA is TGCAGCGTTGAAGATTCCCAGAACACTGAAGCTTTCTTT.

The chain employs TRBV12-3 or TRBV12-4 and TRBJ1-3, with 8 bases identical to TRBD1. After removal of 7 bases from V and 3 bases from J, the junction contained 8 bases not matched to a gene. The CDR3 has 15 amino acids. The CDR3 coding sequence is TGTGCCAGCAACGAAATGACAGGGGTTGGAAACACCATATATTTT. Amino acid sequence: CASNEMTGVGNTIYF.

The V gene is TRBV5-1, the J gene TRBJ1-4; D ambiguous. CDR3 size: 14 residues. Trimming pared 0 bases from V and 7 bases from J, leaving 10 bases between. Per the germline V gene, CDR1 is SGHRS and CDR2 is YFSETQ. CDR3 DNA sequence: TGCGCCAGCAGCTTGGAAGGGAACGGTGAAAAACTGTTTTTT. Protein: CASSLEGNGEKLFF.

This clonotype has ten or more counts. The chain joins TRBV7-9 to TRBJ2-3; D may match TRBD1 or TRBD2 (5 bases each). Deletions cut 2 bases from V and 3 bases from J, with 12 bases between. Germline CDR1 is SEHNR and CDR2 is FQNEAQ (reference sequence). The CDR3 has 15 amino acids. CDR3 DNA: TGTGCCAGCAGCTTATTCCAGGGCGGGACAGATACGCAGTATTTT. Residues: CASSLFQGGTDTQYF.

This clonotype was found a few times. This chain connects TRBV20-1 to TRBJ2-1; TRBD1 aligns across 11 bases. Germline V gene data show CDR1 as DFQATT and CDR2 as SNEGSKA (reference sequence). After removal of 4 bases from V and 3 bases from J, the junction contained 5 bases not matched to a gene. The CDR3 runs to 15 residues. Here the CDR3 reads CSAIDGTGGYNEQFF. The CDR3 DNA reads TGCAGTGCTATTGACGGGACAGGGGGCTACAATGAGCAGTTCTTC.

This chain connects TRBV12-3 or TRBV12-4 to TRBJ2-7; D might be TRBD1 or TRBD2, each matching 5 bases. V dropped 4 bases and J dropped 1 base, with 20 bases sitting between them. This CDR3 has 17 amino acids. CDR3 sequence (DNA): TGTGCCAGCAGTTCCTGGGCCGGGACCCCGGGATCCTACGAGCAGTACTTC. This gives the protein CASSSWAGTPGSYEQYF.

This clonotype was picked up a small number of times. The J gene is TRBJ2-3, the V gene TRBV7-7; D call uncertain. The CDR3 is 15 amino acids. Trimming cost V 1 base and J 2 bases, with 10 bases left between them. Germline-derived CDR1 and CDR2 are SSHAT and FNYEAQ (reference sequence). The DNA of the CDR3 is TGTGCCAGCAGCTTAGTTGGGTCTCCCACAGATACGCAGTATTTT. Protein product: CASSLVGSPTDTQYF.